These T cell receptor beta chains were read from a single sample in a study of response to subunit inactivated influenza vaccine. TCRdb independently ran MiXCR on the RT-PCR reads; one entry per CDR3 protein. This repertoire shows 600,000 to 850,000 distinct CDR3 sequences, less than 15% found once; its top ten account for about 7.4%. The sample here was PBMCs from blood, taken around two weeks before vaccination. These receptors all come from a man aged 50-60 years who received an inactivated influenza vaccine. Each CDR3 is given with its conserved first and last residue. D genes are given only for firm matches. Size tells how often a clone was seen (once, few, many) or the class of an expanded clone, and some rows leave it out.

few,TRBJ2-3,TRBV5-1,-,TGCGCCAGCAGCTTGAATAGCGGCACGACGATGTATTTT,CASSLNSGTTMYF
-,TRBJ2-5,TRBV7-2,TRBD1,TGTGCCAGCAGCTCAAGGGGAGGACAGGGCGCGGAGACCCAGTACTTC,CASSSRGGQGAETQYF
few,TRBJ2-2,TRBV27,TRBD1,TGTGCCAGCAGTCATACAGGGGGCGCGAACACCGGGGAGCTGTTTTTT,CASSHTGGANTGELFF
-,TRBJ2-2,TRBV2,-,TGTGCCAGCATGGTACAGGCCGGGGAGCTGTTTTTT,CASMVQAGELFF
-,TRBJ2-7,TRBV12-3/TRBV12-4,TRBD1,TGTGCCAGCACGGTCTCGGACAGGGTCAGGCAGTACTTC,CASTVSDRVRQYF
few,TRBJ2-3,TRBV2,TRBD2,TGTGCCAGCAAGCGGGAGGGCCGTACAGATACGCAGTATTTT,CASKREGRTDTQYF
few,TRBJ1-5,TRBV25-1,-,TGTGCCAGCAGTGAGGCCGATCAGCCCCAGCATTTT,CASSEADQPQHF
few,TRBJ2-4,TRBV9,-,TGTGCCAGCAGCGTAGGGGACCCCCGGAACATTCAGTACTTC,CASSVGDPRNIQYF
many,TRBJ2-5,TRBV20-1,TRBD2,TGCAGTGCTAGAGCGCGGACTAGCGGGGTAGTCTACCAAGAGACCCAGTACTTC,CSARARTSGVVYQETQYF
few,TRBJ1-2,TRBV4-1,-,TGCGCCAGCAGCCAAGGTATCACAGGGAACTATGGCTACACCTTC,CASSQGITGNYGYTF
-,TRBJ2-3,TRBV19,-,TGTGCCAGTAGGAAAAAGACGACAGATACGCAGTATTTT,CASRKKTTDTQYF
few,TRBJ2-2,TRBV10-3,-,TGTGCCATCAGCGGGGGAGAGAACACCGGGGAGCTGTTTTTT,CAISGGENTGELFF
many,TRBJ1-2,TRBV7-2,TRBD1,TGTGCCAGCAGCTCGGGACAGGGCGGTGGCTACACCTTC,CASSSGQGGGYTF
few,TRBJ1-1,TRBV12-3/TRBV12-4,-,TGTGCCAGCAGTTTGGCAGGGGTGAGCACTGAAGCTTTCTTT,CASSLAGVSTEAFF
few,TRBJ1-1,TRBV6-1,-,TGTGCCAGCCAACCCCTGGGGGTGGCTGAAGCTTTCTTT,CASQPLGVAEAFF
-,TRBJ2-3,TRBV2,-,TGTGCCAGCAGTGAAGCGAGCAGGGCGGGGGATACGCAGTATTTT,CASSEASRAGDTQYF
many,TRBJ2-5,TRBV5-1,-,TGCGCCAGCAGCTTCGAGGGGGGGTCGGAGACCCAGTACTTC,CASSFEGGSETQYF
few,TRBJ2-3,TRBV12-3/TRBV12-4,TRBD1,TGTGCCAGCAGCGAAGCGACAGGGGGCGCCAACACAGATACGCAGTATTTT,CASSEATGGANTDTQYF
-,TRBJ2-1,TRBV4-3,-,TGCGCCAGCAGCCAAGTCTGGGGTAGCACACACAATGAGCAGTTCTTC,CASSQVWGSTHNEQFF
few,TRBJ2-3,TRBV7-2,-,TGTGCCAGCAGCGTGCTGACTAGAAGAGATACGCAGTATTTT,CASSVLTRRDTQYF
many,TRBJ2-3,TRBV7-9,TRBD2,TGTGCCAGCAGCTCCCCAGCGGGAACAGCAGATACGCAGTATTTT,CASSSPAGTADTQYF
many,TRBJ2-1,TRBV12-3/TRBV12-4,-,TGTGCCAGCAGTGCATTATTGGGGATCTCCTACAATGAGCAGTTCTTC,CASSALLGISYNEQFF
few,TRBJ2-1,TRBV5-1,-,TGCGCCAGCAGCCGCGGGTATGTCTCCTACAATGAGCAGTTCTTC,CASSRGYVSYNEQFF
many,TRBJ2-2,TRBV29-1,-,TGCAGTGCTAGAGACACCGGGGAGCTGTTTTTT,CSARDTGELFF
many,TRBJ2-3,TRBV20-1,TRBD2,TGCAGTGCTAGAGTGGGTAGCGGGACAGATACGCAGTATTTT,CSARVGSGTDTQYF
few,TRBJ2-3,TRBV5-4,-,TGTGCCAGCAGCTTTAGAATGGGACTTGGAGCAGATACGCAGTATTTT,CASSFRMGLGADTQYF
few,TRBJ2-1,TRBV29-1,TRBD2,TGCAGCGTTGGACTAGCGGGACCCAATGAGCAGTTCTTC,CSVGLAGPNEQFF
-,TRBJ2-1,TRBV29-1,-,TGCAGCGTCCGTGAAGGATTATACAATGAGCAGTTCTTC,CSVREGLYNEQFF
-,TRBJ2-1,TRBV2,TRBD2,TGTGCCAGCAGGCTACTAGCGGGGGAATACAATGAGCAGTTCTTC,CASRLLAGEYNEQFF